Included here is one T cell receptor beta chain sequence, with context. This specimen comes from a study of T cell changes during pregnancy in multiple sclerosis. Here immunoSEQ multiplex PCR was the method, and the copy in TCRdb shows in-frame clones only, minus some. The sample includes 61,000 or so clones, about 93% of them seen just once. CDR3 length equals 13 residues. With V trimmed by 9 bases and J by 7 bases, 6 bases remained unmatched. Per the germline V gene, CDR1 is LNHDA and CDR2 is SQIVND (reference sequence). Source: CD4+ T cells from peripheral blood mononuclear cells, taken before pregnancy. The TCR sequence derives from a female donor with multiple sclerosis, enrolled in a pregnancy study. The J gene is TRBJ1-4, the V gene TRBV19, with TRBD1 matching over 9 bases. This chain's CDR3 is CASNRDRAEKLFF. CDR3 nucleotide sequence: TGTGCCAGCAACCGGGACAGGGCTGAAAAACTGTTTTTT.